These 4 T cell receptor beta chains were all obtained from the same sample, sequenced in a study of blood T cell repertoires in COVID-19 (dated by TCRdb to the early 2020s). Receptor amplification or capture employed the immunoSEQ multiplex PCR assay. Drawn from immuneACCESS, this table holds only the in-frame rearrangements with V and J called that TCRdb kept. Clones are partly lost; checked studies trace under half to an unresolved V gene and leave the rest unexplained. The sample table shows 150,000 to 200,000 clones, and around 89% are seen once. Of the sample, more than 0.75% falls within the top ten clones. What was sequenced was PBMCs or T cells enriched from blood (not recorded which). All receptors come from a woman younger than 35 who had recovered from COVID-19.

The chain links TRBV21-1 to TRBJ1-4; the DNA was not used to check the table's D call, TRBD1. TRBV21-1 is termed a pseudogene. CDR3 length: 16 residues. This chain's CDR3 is CASSKGQGPTNEKLFF. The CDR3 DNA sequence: TGTGCCAGCAGCAAGGGACAGGGCCCCACTAATGAAAAACTGTTTTTT.

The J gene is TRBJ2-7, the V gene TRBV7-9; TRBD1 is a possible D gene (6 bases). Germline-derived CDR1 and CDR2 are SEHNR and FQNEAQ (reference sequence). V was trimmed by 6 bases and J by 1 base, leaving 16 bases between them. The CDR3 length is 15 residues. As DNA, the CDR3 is TGTGCCAGCAGTCTTATGACAGGCACGTCCTACGAGCAGTACTTC. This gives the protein CASSLMTGTSYEQYF.

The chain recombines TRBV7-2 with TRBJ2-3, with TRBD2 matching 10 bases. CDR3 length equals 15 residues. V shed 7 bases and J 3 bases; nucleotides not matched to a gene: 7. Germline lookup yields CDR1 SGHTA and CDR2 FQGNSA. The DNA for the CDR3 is TGTGCCAGCACCCTAAGGGGACTAGCGACAGATACGCAGTATTTT. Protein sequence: CASTLRGLATDTQYF.

CDR3 DNA sequence: TGTGCCACCAGTGATTTCGGGGCGGGAGATACCGGGGAGCTGTTTTTT. Amino acids: CATSDFGAGDTGELFF. V gene TRBV24-1 combines with J gene TRBJ2-2; TRBD2 matches 7 bases. CDR1 and CDR2 (germline): KGHDR, SFDVKD. This CDR3 has 16 amino acids. V shed 1 base, J shed 5 bases, and the junction held 6 bases outside the gene matches.